Reported below is one TCR beta chain. What this receptor recognizes is not known. No much larger clone is present one base from it, and per-base qualities are unavailable. Other nucleotide sequences in the sample specify the same CDR3. According to the germline V gene, CDR1 reads SGHRS and CDR2 reads YFSETQ. The CDR3 starts with the cysteine, ends with the phenylalanine, and has 12 residues. Only CDR3 DNA is held: 36 bases, read in frame from base 1. V lost 0 bases and J lost 10 bases; the stretch between them is 8 bases long. The data were taken from a study of T cell responses to AZD1222 COVID-19 vaccine (dated by TCRdb to the early 2020s). As for the study more broadly: AZD1222 recipients with second doses at about 4 weeks or about 12 weeks were pooled, because spike-specific TCR depth and breadth did not differ between schedules. A total of under 250 trial participants underwent TCR sequencing, of whom 207 had received two doses of AZD1222 and roughly 26 had received two doses of the MenACWY control vaccine. Trial participants were enrolled by age into 18-55, 56-69 and 70-plus year subgroups, with about 150, 27 and 61 TCR-sequenced participants respectively.

On the study overall, not on this receptor specifically: Because no day 14 peak-response samples were available, repertoires were characterized only after the peak T cell response. A significant rise in spike-specific TCR breadth and depth was observed after two AZD1222 doses relative to day 0 and relative to MenACWY recipients. Participants were mostly white British and included more females than males, and it was suggested by the authors that clonal diversity may have been underestimated. Conclusions about previously exposed vaccinees are limited because only six or seven AZD1222 recipients were SARS-CoV-2 seropositive at baseline. The 56-69-year group was small, and its depth increase did not reach significance, likely because of low power. Epitopes outside the regions mutated in the B.1.351 and B.1.1.7 variants were reportedly recognized by nearly half of the unique spike-specific TCRs. Vaccine-associated CD4 TCRs spanned the whole spike protein, with dominant responses in regions 160-218 and 743-854.

The CDR3 regions of human TCRbeta chains were analyzed by immunosequencing. The authors processed their data as follows. Repertoire TCRs were matched against a reference library of SARS-CoV-2-specific TCRs generated with the MIRA antigen-specificity platform. Breadth meant the fraction of unique TCRs that were SARS-CoV-2-associated, whereas depth meant the fraction of total T cells that were SARS-CoV-2-associated. Using the MIRA data, each spike-specific TCR was assigned both to the spike region to which the TCR was reactive and to a CD4 or CD8 class. Log10-transformed breadth and depth values were compared by one-way ANOVA with Sidak's multiple comparisons tests. TCRdb took this table from immuneACCESS and kept in-frame rearrangements with V and J called. Such tables lack part of the clones; where checked against another copy, unresolved V genes explain under half of the gap, and the rest is unexplained. The V and J calls and clone size were taken over from that table, and D and trimming were inferred from the DNA. This sample lists approximately 120,000 clones; about 90% were detected once. The ten largest account for 6% to 8% of the sample.

What this sample's time point label stands for: baseline before first vaccination. Samples from vaccinated people were obtained from the UK trials COV001 and COV002, which included a single-blind randomized controlled phase 2/3 trial of AZD1222 (ChAdOx1 nCoV-19) in healthy adults. Trial participant PBMC samples were collected at day 0 and day 28 after the second dose for TCRbeta chain sequencing. This sequence originates from an adult in good health. The source material was peripheral blood, sampled on day 0 of AZD1222 vaccination. Here the chain combines TRBV5-1 and TRBJ2-1, with the D gene not clear enough to name. The DNA reads as follows: TGCGCCAGCAGCTTGGAGAGGCGAGAGCAGTTCTTC. This translates into CASSLERREQFF.